Detailed here is one T cell receptor beta chain. No antigen is known for it. No base quality information exists; no much larger clone differs at one position. TCRbeta CDR3 regions were amplified from genomic DNA using the immunoSEQ Assay, a bias-controlled multiplex PCR. The authors' pipeline ran thus. The number of nucleated cells in each sample was estimated by amplification of reference gene primers within the assay. Sequence reads were collapsed and filtered to measure the absolute abundance of every unique TCRbeta CDR3 rearrangement. For each sample, productive Simpson clonality was calculated as the square root of Simpson's diversity index over productive rearrangements. TCRdb obtained this table from immuneACCESS and retained in-frame rearrangements with V and J assigned. These tables miss some clones; where compared with another copy, unresolved V genes account for less than half of the shortfall, and the remainder is unexplained. That table supplies the V and J calls and clone size; D and trimming were determined from the DNA. For this sample the table gives just under 65,000 clones, of which 78% were detected only once. Jointly, the top ten make up approximately 15% of the sample.

The sample originates from a study of blood T cell repertoires in COVID-19 (dated by TCRdb to the early 2020s). Some background on the complete study: The collaborator samples originated in the United States, Italy and Spain and spanned the acute and convalescent phases of COVID-19. The prospective study material was composed of cDNA or gDNA derived from T cells, B-cell-depleted T cells, or PBMCs. The dataset comprised deeply sampled blood TCRbeta repertoires from subjects exposed to, actively infected with, or recovered from COVID-19. The repertoires were released in a freely available public database meant as a resource for research on the immune response to SARS-CoV-2. The samples were drawn from the first 160 participants of the ongoing ImmuneRACE study and from some 1,300 subjects provided by 6 global collaborators. A de-identified subject ID, COVID-19 status, age in years and sex were almost always included in the sample metadata. HLA class I and class II types, where available, came from metadata supplied by the sample provider rather than from assay-based typing. What the work shows at the level of the full study, not this receptor alone: Clinical and demographic metadata were provided uncurated, with the amount varying by source and participant.

At one collaborating source in Seattle, patients were enrolled during active infection and were followed longitudinally through the course of disease. Collaborating institutions collected whole blood in K2EDTA tubes following their own protocols. For TCRbeta analysis, collaborators shipped samples in one of three forms: frozen whole blood, isolated PBMCs, or DNA extracted from either of those sample types. Looking up the germline V gene (reference sequence) yields CDR1 GTSNPN and CDR2 SVGIG. Reading from cysteine to phenylalanine, the CDR3 counts 13 amino acids. This entry keeps only the CDR3 DNA: 39 bases, framed from base 1. Cut back by 0 bases and 5 bases, the V and J ends lie 10 bases apart.

The clonotype comes from a man aged 60 to 69 with COVID-19, enrolled during active disease. This sequence uses TRBV30 and TRBJ2-5, with TRBD2 as a weak D call on 5 bases. Sequenced sample: peripheral blood. The DNA sequence is as follows: TGTGCCTGGAGTGTGGAGGTATCTGAGACCCAGTACTTC. This sequence encodes CAWSVEVSETQYF.